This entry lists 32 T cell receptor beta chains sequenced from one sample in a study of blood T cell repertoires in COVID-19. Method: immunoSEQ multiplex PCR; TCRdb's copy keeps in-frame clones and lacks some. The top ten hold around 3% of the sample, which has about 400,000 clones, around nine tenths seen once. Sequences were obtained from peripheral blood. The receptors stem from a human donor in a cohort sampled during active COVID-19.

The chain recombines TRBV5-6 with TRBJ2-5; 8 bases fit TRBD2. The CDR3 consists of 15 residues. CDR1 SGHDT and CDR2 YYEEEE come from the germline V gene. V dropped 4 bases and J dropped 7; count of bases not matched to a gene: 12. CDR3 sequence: CASSRLAGGRGTQYF. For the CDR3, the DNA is TGTGCCAGCAGCCGTCTAGCGGGCGGCCGCGGGACCCAGTACTTC.

The CDR3: CASSQDPGQSPSILYQETQYF. The CDR3 region has the DNA TGTGCCAGCAGCCAAGATCCCGGACAGTCCCCTTCCATACTTTACCAAGAGACCCAGTACTTC. The chain uses TRBV14 and TRBJ2-5; D possibly corresponds to TRBD1 (6 bases). Deletions cut 0 bases from V and 0 bases from J, with 26 bases between. Germline CDR1 reads SGHDN; CDR2 reads FVKESK. The CDR3 is made up of 21 amino acids.

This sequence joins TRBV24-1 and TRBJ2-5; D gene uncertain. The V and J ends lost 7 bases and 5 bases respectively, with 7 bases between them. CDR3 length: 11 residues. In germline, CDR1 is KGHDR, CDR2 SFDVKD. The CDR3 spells CATRLGETQYF. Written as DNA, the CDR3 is TGTGCCACCAGGCTCGGGGAGACCCAGTACTTC.

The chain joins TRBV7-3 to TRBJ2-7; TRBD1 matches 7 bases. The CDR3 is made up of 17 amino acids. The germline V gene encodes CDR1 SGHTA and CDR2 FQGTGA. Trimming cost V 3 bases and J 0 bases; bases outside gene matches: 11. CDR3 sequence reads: CASSFRRKGQTSYEQYF. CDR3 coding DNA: TGTGCCAGCAGCTTTCGACGGAAGGGACAGACCTCCTACGAGCAGTACTTC.

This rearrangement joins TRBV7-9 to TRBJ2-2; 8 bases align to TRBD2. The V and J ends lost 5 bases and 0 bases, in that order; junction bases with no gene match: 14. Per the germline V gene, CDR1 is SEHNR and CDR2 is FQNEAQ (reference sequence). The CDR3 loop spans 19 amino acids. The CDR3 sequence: CASSPQPGTRTPNTGELFF. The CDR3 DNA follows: TGTGCCAGCAGCCCCCAGCCCGGGACTAGGACACCGAACACCGGGGAGCTGTTTTTT.

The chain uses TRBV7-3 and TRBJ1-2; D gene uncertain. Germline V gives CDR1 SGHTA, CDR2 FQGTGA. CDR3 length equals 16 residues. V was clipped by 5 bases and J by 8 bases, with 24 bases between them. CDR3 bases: TGTGCCAGCAGCCCAACGGCCACCCTTCAGCCCGGGGGCTACACCTTC. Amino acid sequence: CASSPTATLQPGGYTF.

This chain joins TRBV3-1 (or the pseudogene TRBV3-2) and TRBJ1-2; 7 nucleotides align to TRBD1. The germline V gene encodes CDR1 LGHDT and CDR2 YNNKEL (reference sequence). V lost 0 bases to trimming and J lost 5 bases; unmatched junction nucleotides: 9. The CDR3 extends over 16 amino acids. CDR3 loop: CASSQDRRHRGYGYTF. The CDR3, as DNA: TGTGCCAGCAGCCAAGATCGGAGGCACAGGGGATATGGCTACACCTTC.

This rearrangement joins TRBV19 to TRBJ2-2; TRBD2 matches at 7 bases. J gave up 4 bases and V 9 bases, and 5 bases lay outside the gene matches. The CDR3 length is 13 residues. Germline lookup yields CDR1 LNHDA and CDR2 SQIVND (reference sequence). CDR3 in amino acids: CASRGRGTGELFF. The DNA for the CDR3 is TGTGCCAGCCGGGGGAGGGGCACCGGGGAGCTGTTTTTT.

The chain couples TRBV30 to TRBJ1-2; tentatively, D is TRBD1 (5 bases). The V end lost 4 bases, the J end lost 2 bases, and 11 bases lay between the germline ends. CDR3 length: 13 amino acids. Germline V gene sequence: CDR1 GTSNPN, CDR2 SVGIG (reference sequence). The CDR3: CAWIHRTNYGYTF. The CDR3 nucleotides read TGTGCCTGGATTCACAGGACAAACTATGGCTACACCTTC.

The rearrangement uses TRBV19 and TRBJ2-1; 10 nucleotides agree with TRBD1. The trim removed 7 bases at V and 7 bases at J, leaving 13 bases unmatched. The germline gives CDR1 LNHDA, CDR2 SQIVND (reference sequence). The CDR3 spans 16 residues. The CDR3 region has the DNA TGTGCCAGTACCACCTCCGGTAGGACAGGGGGTAATGAGCAGTTCTTC. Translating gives CASTTSGRTGGNEQFF.

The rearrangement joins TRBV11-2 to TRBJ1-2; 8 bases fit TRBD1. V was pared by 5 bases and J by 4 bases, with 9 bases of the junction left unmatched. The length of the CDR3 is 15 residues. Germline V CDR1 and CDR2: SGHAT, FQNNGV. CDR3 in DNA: TGTGCCAGCAGCCCATTGCAGGGGGCGATCTATGGCTACACCTTC. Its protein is CASSPLQGAIYGYTF.

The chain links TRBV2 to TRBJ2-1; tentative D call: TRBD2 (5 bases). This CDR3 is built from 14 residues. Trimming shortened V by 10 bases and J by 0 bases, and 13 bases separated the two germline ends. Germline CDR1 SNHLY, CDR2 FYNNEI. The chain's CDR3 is CAILSGSSYNEQFF. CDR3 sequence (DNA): TGTGCCATCTTAAGCGGAAGCTCCTACAATGAGCAGTTCTTC. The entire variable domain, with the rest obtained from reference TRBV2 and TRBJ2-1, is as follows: EPEVTQTPSHQVTQMGQEVILRCVPISNHLYFYWYRQILGQKVEFLVSFYNNEISEKSEIFDDQFSVERPDGSNFTLKIRSTKLEDSAMYFCAILSGSSYNEQFFGPGTRLTVL.

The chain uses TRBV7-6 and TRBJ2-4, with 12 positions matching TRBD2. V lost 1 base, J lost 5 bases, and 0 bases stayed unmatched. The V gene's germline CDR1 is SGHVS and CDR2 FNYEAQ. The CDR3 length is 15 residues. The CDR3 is CASSLGTSGENIQYF. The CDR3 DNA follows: TGTGCCAGCAGCTTAGGGACTAGCGGGGAAAACATTCAGTACTTC.

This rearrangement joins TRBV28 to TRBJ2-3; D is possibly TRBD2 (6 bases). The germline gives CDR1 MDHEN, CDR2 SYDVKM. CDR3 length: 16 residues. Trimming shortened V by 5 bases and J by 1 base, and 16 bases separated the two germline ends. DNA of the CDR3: TGTGCCAGCAGTCCGATTAAGGGGACTGGCACAGATACGCAGTATTTT. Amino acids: CASSPIKGTGTDTQYF.

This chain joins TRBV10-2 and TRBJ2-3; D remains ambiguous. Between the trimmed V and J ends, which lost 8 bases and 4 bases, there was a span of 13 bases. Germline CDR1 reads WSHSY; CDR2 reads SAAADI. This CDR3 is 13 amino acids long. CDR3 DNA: TGCGCCAGCGGCACCGTTTACGCAGATACGCAGTATTTT. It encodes CASGTVYADTQYF.

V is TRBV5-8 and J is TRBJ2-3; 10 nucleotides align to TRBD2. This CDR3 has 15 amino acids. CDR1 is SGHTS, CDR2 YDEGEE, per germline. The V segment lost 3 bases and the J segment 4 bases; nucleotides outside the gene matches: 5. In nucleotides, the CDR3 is TGTGCCAGCAGCTCGGGACTAGCGAAGGCAGATACGCAGTATTTT. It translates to CASSSGLAKADTQYF.

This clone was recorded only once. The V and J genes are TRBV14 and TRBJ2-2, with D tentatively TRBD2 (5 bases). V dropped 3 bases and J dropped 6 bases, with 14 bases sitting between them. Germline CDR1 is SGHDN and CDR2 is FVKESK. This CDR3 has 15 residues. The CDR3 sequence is CASSHLTSPPGELFF. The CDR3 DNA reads TGTGCCAGCAGCCATTTAACTAGTCCCCCCGGGGAGCTGTTTTTT.

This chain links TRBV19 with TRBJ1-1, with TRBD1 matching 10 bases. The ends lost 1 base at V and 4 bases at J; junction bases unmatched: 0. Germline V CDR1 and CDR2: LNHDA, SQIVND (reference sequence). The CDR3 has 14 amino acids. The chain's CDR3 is CASSIGTGGTEAFF. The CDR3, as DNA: TGTGCCAGTAGTATAGGGACAGGGGGCACTGAAGCTTTCTTT.

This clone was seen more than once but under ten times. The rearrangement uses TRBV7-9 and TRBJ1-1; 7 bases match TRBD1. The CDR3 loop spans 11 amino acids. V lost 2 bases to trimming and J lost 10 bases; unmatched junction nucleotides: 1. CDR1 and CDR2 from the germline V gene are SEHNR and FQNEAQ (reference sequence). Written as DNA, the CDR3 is TGTGCCAGCAGCTTACAGGGGGGAGCTTTCTTT. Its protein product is CASSLQGGAFF. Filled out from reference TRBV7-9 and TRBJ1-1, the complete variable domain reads DTGVSQNPRHKITKRGQNVTFRCDPISEHNRLYWYRQTLGQGPEFLTYFQNEAQLEKSRLLSDRFSAERPKGSFSTLEIQRTEQGDSAMYLCASSLQGGAFFGQGTRLTVV.

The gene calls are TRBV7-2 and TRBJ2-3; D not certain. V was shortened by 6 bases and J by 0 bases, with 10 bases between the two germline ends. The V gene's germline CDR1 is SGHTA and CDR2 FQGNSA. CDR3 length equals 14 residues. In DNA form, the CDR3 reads TGTGCCAGCAGACTACCAACTAGCACAGATACGCAGTATTTT. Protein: CASRLPTSTDTQYF.

The DNA for the CDR3 is TGTGCCAGCAGCCAAGAGAGGTCCCAGCCCCAGCATTTT. Translating gives CASSQERSQPQHF. The rearrangement uses TRBV3-1 (or the pseudogene TRBV3-2) and TRBJ1-5, with D uncertain. Germline CDR1 and CDR2: LGHDT and YNNKEL (reference sequence). The CDR3 is 13 amino acids. The V gene lost 0 bases and the J gene lost 7 bases, with 7 bases spanning the gap.

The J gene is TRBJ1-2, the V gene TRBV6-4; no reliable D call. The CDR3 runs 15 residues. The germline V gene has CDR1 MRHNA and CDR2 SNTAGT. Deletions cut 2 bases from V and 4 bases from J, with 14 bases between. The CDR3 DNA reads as TGTGCCAGCAGTGACGTGTGGGAGTATAGCTATGGCTACACCTTC. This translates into CASSDVWEYSYGYTF.

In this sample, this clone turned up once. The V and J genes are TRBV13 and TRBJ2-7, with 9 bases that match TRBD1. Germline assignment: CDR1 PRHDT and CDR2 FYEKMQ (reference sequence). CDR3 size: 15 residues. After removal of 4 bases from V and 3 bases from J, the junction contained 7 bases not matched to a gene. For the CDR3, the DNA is TGTGCCAGCAGCTCCGGGACAGGGATAAACTACGAGCAGTACTTC. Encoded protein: CASSSGTGINYEQYF.

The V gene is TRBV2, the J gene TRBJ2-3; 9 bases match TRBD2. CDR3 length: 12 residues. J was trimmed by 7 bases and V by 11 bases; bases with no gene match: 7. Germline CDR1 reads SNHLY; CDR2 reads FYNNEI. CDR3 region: CAGGLAKYTQYF. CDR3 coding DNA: TGTGCCGGAGGACTAGCGAAATATACGCAGTATTTT.

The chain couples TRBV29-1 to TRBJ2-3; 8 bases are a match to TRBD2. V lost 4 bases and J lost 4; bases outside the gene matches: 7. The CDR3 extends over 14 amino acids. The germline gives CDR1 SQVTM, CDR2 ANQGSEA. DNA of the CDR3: TGCAGCGTTGCGAGCGGGAGCCGTGCAGATACGCAGTATTTT. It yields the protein CSVASGSRADTQYF.

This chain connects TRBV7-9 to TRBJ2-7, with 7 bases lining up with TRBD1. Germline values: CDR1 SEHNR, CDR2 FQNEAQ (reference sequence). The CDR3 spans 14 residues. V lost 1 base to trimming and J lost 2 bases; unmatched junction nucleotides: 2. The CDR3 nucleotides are TGTGCCAGCAGCTTAGGACAGGGAACCTACGAGCAGTACTTC. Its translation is CASSLGQGTYEQYF.

CDR3 sequence (DNA): TGTGCCAGTAGTGCCCATGCGGGATCCGGGGCCAACGTCCTGACTTTC. Its translation: CASSAHAGSGANVLTF. The J gene is TRBJ2-6, the V gene TRBV19; D perhaps matches TRBD2 (6 bases). This CDR3 spans 16 amino acids. V dropped 5 bases and J dropped 4 bases, with 15 bases sitting between them. Germline CDR1 is LNHDA and CDR2 is SQIVND (reference sequence). Combining the CDR3 with reference TRBV19 and TRBJ2-6 gives the whole variable domain DGGITQSPKYLFRKEGQNVTLSCEQNLNHDAMYWYRQDPGQGLRLIYYSQIVNDFQKGDIAEGYSVSREKKESFPLTVTSAQKNPTAFYLCASSAHAGSGANVLTFGAGSRLTVL.

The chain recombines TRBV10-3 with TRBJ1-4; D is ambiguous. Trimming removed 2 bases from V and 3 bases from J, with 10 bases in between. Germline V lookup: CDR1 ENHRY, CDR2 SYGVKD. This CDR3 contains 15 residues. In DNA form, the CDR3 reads TGTGCCATCAGTGAGGTCGGGGTGGCTAATGAAAAACTGTTTTTT. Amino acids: CAISEVGVANEKLFF.

The CDR3 DNA reads TGTGCCAGCAGCTTAGTGCCCCCGGCGAGGGAGCAGTACTTC. Translated: CASSLVPPAREQYF. The V call is TRBV7-8, the J call TRBJ2-7; D unresolved. The CDR3 consists of 14 residues. CDR1 and CDR2 (germline): SGHVS, FQNEAQ. Trimming shortened V by 1 base and J by 7 bases, and 14 bases separated the two germline ends.

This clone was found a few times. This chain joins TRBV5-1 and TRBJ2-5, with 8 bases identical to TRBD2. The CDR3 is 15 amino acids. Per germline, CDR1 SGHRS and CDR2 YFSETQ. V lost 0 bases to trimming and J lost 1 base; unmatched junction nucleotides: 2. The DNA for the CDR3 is TGCGCCAGCAGCTTGGTAGCGGGGCGCCAAGAGACCCAGTACTTC. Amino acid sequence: CASSLVAGRQETQYF.

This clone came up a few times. The CDR3 nucleotides read TGTGCCAGCAGTTTTATCAGGGGCATTGAGCAGTTCTTC. Its translation: CASSFIRGIEQFF. The chain employs TRBV27 and TRBJ2-1; D is possibly TRBD1 (6 bases). The CDR3 length is 13 residues. Deletions cut 3 bases from V and 9 bases from J, with 12 bases between. Germline V gene lookup returns CDR1 MNHEY and CDR2 SMNVEV (reference sequence).

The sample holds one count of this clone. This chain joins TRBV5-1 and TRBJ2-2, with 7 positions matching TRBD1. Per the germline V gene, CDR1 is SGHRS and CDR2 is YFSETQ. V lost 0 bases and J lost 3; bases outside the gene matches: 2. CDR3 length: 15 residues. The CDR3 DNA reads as TGCGCCAGCAGCTTGGACGGGACAGACACCGGGGAGCTGTTTTTT. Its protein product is CASSLDGTDTGELFF.